These 13 T cell receptor beta chains came from one sample sequenced in a study of beta chain features in type 1 diabetes. Expressed TCRB transcripts were sequenced because the entire RNA isolate underwent reverse transcription. Repertoires were generated with immunoSEQ multiplex PCR, while TCRdb's copy carries only in-frame clones and drops some. The sample lists roughly 170,000 clones; around an eighth were seen once. Input material: central memory CD4+ T cells from blood. Every receptor here comes from a young woman in good health.

V gene TRBV2 combines with J gene TRBJ1-1, with 7 positions matching TRBD1. The CDR3 contains 13 residues. V shed 8 bases and J 0 bases; nucleotides not matched to a gene: 3. Germline CDR1 SNHLY, CDR2 FYNNEI. CDR3 protein: CASGGQMNTEAFF. The CDR3 DNA reads TGTGCCAGCGGGGGACAGATGAACACTGAAGCTTTCTTT. Filled out from reference TRBV2 and TRBJ1-1, the complete variable domain reads EPEVTQTPSHQVTQMGQEVILRCVPISNHLYFYWYRQILGQKVEFLVSFYNNEISEKSEIFDDQFSVERPDGSNFTLKIRSTKLEDSAMYFCASGGQMNTEAFFGQGTRLTVV.

This chain links TRBV9 with TRBJ2-5; TRBD2 agrees at 14 bases. Germline V gene lookup returns CDR1 SGDLS and CDR2 YYNGEE. The CDR3 runs to 16 residues. Trimming cost V 4 bases and J 4 bases; bases outside gene matches: 6. DNA of the CDR3: TGTGCCAGCAGCCCGACGACTAGCGGGAGGGGAGAGACCCAGTACTTC. Translated: CASSPTTSGRGETQYF. Full variable domain (outside the CDR3, taken from reference TRBV9 and TRBJ2-5): DSGVTQTPKHLITATGQRVTLRCSPRSGDLSVYWYQQSLDQGLQFLIQYYNGEERAKGNILERFSAQQFPDLHSELNLSSLELGDSALYFCASSPTTSGRGETQYFGPGTRLLVL.

This clone has only a few counts. The V call is TRBV7-8, the J call TRBJ2-5, with a tentative D call TRBD2 (5 bases). CDR3 size: 14 residues. Germline lookup yields CDR1 SGHVS and CDR2 FQNEAQ. V lost 2 bases and J 2 bases, leaving 9 bases between the germline ends. CDR3 sequence: CASSLRSDQETQYF. The CDR3 DNA is TGTGCCAGCAGCTTACGTAGCGATCAAGAGACCCAGTACTTC.

The genes are TRBV5-6 and TRBJ2-1; possibly TRBD1 for D (8 bases). Germline V gene data show CDR1 as SGHDT and CDR2 as YYEEEE. The V end was cut by 2 bases, the J end by 0 bases, with 15 bases between. The CDR3 loop spans 17 amino acids. CDR3 nucleotide sequence: TGTGCCAGCAGCTTACCAGGGGGCGGGAGCTCCTACAATGAGCAGTTCTTC. This gives the protein CASSLPGGGSSYNEQFF.

This clone was seen only a few times. This sequence joins TRBV14 and TRBJ2-7; 16 bases align to TRBD2. J was trimmed by 6 bases and V by 6 bases; bases with no gene match: 5. The CDR3 is 15 amino acids. Germline CDR1 SGHDN, CDR2 FVKESK. Here the CDR3 DNA reads TGTGCCAGCAGAGGGACTAGCGGGAGGGCCCGCGAGCAGTACTTC. Translated: CASRGTSGRAREQYF.

Turning to this clone: The same CDR3 also results from other DNA sequences found in this sample. This sequence joins TRBV28 and TRBJ1-1, with 7 bases matching TRBD1. Unmatched junction bases numbered 8, after V lost 5 bases and J lost 5 bases. This CDR3 has 14 residues. The germline V gene has CDR1 MDHEN and CDR2 SYDVKM. The CDR3 protein is CASSLIQGRTEAFF. CDR3 nucleotide sequence: TGTGCCAGCAGTCTTATACAGGGGCGAACTGAAGCTTTCTTT.

V and J are TRBV5-1 and TRBJ2-3; TRBD1 matches 9 bases. V was clipped by 5 bases and J by 4 bases; unmatched bases: 5. The germline CDR1 and CDR2 sequences are SGHRS and YFSETQ. The CDR3 extends over 14 amino acids. CDR3 residues: CASSIQGAADTQYF. The CDR3 DNA reads as TGCGCCAGCAGTATACAGGGGGCTGCAGATACGCAGTATTTT. Variable domain in full (rest from reference TRBV5-1 and TRBJ2-3): KAGVTQTPRYLIKTRGQQVTLSCSPISGHRSVSWYQQTPGQGLQFLFEYFSETQRNKGNFPGRFSGRQFSNSRSEMNVSTLELGDSALYLCASSIQGAADTQYFGPGTRLTVL.

The rearrangement joins TRBV30 to TRBJ1-3; 7 bases match TRBD1. Germline CDR1 is GTSNPN and CDR2 is SVGIG (reference sequence). V shed 3 bases and J 4 bases; nucleotides not matched to a gene: 9. The CDR3 sequence is 15 residues long. Written as DNA, the CDR3 is TGTGCCTGGAGCCCCTCGGACAGGTTGGGAAACACCATATATTTT. Translation gives CAWSPSDRLGNTIYF.

V is TRBV6-5 and J is TRBJ1-2; TRBD1 is a possible D gene (6 bases). The CDR3 totals 13 residues. Germline assignment: CDR1 MNHEY and CDR2 SVGAGI. Trimming took off 6 bases at V and 8 bases at J, with 16 bases between the two ends. The CDR3 DNA reads as TGTGCCAGCAGCCTCGGACGAGGGGGAGGCTACACCTTC. This codes for CASSLGRGGGYTF.

J is TRBJ2-2 and V is TRBV7-6; 11 positions agree with TRBD2. J lost 2 bases, V lost 11 bases, and 4 bases had no gene match. Germline CDR1 is SGHVS and CDR2 is FNYEAQ. The CDR3 has 14 amino acids. CDR3 nucleotide sequence: TGTGCCGGCGGGACTAGCGGCAACACCGGGGAGCTGTTTTTT. This gives the protein CAGGTSGNTGELFF.

The chain uses TRBV11-2 and TRBJ2-7, with TRBD1 matching 7 bases. The CDR3 has 15 residues. The J segment lost 0 bases and the V segment lost 5 bases, leaving 7 bases of the junction unmatched. Germline V gene sequence: CDR1 SGHAT, CDR2 FQNNGV. The CDR3 bases are TGTGCCAGCAGCACAAACCGGGACAGCTCCTACGAGCAGTACTTC. Encoded protein: CASSTNRDSSYEQYF.

This clone was found a few times. The rearrangement links TRBV18 to TRBJ1-1, with D maybe TRBD1 (6 bases). The CDR3 is 14 amino acids. CDR1 is KGHSH, CDR2 LQKENI, per germline. The ends were cut back, 2 bases at V and 5 bases at J, with 12 bases in the middle. In DNA, the CDR3 is TGTGCCAGCTCACCAAAAGGGGGTACGACTGAAGCTTTCTTT. Translated: CASSPKGGTTEAFF. Supplemented by reference TRBV18 and TRBJ1-1, the full variable domain reads NAGVMQNPRHLVRRRGQEARLRCSPMKGHSHVYWYRQLPEEGLKFMVYLQKENIIDESGMPKERFSAEFPKEGPSILRIQQVVRGDSAAYFCASSPKGGTTEAFFGQGTRLTVV.

This clone was seen only a few times. The gene calls are TRBV25-1 and TRBJ2-2; 7 bases map to TRBD1. V lost 7 bases and J lost 1; bases outside the gene matches: 6. The CDR3 runs to 15 residues. From germline, CDR1 is MGHDK and CDR2 SYGVNS. The CDR3 sequence: CASTSTGKNTGELFF. The CDR3 nucleotides are TGTGCCAGCACTTCGACAGGGAAGAACACCGGGGAGCTGTTTTTT. The full variable domain, with the rest looked up from reference TRBV25-1 and TRBJ2-2, is EADIYQTPRYLVIGTGKKITLECSQTMGHDKMYWYQQDPGMELHLIHYSYGVNSTEKGDLSSESTVSRIRTEHFPLTLESARPSHTSQYLCASTSTGKNTGELFFGEGSRLTVL.